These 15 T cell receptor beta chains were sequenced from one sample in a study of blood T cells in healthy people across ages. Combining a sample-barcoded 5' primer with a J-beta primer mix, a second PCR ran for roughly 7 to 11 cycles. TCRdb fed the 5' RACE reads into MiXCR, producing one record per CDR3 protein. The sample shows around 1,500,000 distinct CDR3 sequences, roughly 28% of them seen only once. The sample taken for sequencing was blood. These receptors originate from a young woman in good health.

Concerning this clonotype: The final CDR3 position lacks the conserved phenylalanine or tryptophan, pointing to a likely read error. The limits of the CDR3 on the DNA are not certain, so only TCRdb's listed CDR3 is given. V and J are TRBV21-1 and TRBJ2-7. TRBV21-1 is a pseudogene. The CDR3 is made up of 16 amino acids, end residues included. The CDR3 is CASSKDVAYPEETQYC.

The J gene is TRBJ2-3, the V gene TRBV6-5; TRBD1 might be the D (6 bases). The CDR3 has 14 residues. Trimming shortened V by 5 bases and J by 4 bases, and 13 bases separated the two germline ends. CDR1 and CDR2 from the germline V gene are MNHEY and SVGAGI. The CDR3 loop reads CASSSQGYSDTQYF. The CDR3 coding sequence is TGTGCCAGCAGTAGCCAGGGGTACTCAGATACGCAGTATTTT.

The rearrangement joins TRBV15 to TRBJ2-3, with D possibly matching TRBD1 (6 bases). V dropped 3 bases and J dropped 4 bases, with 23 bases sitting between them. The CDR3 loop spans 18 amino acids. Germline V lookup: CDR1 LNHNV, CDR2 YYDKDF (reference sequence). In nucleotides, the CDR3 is TGTGCCACCAGCAGTGGACAGATCTTGGTGCCACTCTCAGATACGCAGTATTTT. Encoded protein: CATSSGQILVPLSDTQYF.

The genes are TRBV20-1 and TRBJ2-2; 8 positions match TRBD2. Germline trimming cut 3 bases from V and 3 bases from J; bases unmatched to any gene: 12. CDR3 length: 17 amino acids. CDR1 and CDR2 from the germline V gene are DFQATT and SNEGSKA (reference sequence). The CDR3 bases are TGCAGTGCTAGGCAGGGTGGAAGCGGGGGATACACCGGGGAGCTGTTTTTT. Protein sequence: CSARQGGSGGYTGELFF.

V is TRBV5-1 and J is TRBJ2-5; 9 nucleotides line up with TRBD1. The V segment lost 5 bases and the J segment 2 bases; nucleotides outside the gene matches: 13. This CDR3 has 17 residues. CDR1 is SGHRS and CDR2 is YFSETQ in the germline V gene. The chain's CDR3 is CASRSGTGLVTQETQYF. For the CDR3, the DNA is TGCGCCAGCAGGTCCGGGACAGGGTTAGTCACACAAGAGACCCAGTACTTC.

CDR3 nucleotides: TGCGCCAGCAGTCGTCGGGACTGGTCAGAGACCCAGTACTTC. Its protein product is CASSRRDWSETQYF. The V gene is TRBV5-1, the J gene TRBJ2-5; D possibly corresponds to TRBD2 (6 bases). The CDR3 is made up of 14 amino acids. CDR1 is SGHRS, CDR2 YFSETQ, per germline. V dropped 5 bases and J dropped 4 bases, with 15 bases sitting between them.

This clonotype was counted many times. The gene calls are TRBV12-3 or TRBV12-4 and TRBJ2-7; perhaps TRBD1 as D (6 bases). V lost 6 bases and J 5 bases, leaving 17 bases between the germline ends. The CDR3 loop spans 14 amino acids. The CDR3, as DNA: TGTGCCAGCAGCCCGATCACAGGGTACCACGAGCAGTACTTC. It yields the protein CASSPITGYHEQYF.

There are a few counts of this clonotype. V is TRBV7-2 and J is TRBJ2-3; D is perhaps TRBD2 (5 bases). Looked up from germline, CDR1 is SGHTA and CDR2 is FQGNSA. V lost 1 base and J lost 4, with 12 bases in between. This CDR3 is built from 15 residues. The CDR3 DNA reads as TGTGCCAGCAGCTTAGAATGGGTAGCGTCAGATACGCAGTATTTT. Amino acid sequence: CASSLEWVASDTQYF. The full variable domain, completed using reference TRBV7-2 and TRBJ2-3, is GAGVSQSPSNKVTEKGKDVELRCDPISGHTALYWYRQSLGQGLEFLIYFQGNSAPDKSGLPSDRFSAERTGGSVSTLTIQRTQQEDSAVYLCASSLEWVASDTQYFGPGTRLTVL.

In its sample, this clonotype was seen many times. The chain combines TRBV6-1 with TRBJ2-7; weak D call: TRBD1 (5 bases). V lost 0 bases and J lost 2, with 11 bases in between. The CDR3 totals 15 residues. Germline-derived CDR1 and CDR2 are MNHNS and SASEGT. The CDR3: CASSEALLTAYEQYF. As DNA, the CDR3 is TGTGCCAGCAGTGAAGCGCTATTGACAGCCTACGAGCAGTACTTC.

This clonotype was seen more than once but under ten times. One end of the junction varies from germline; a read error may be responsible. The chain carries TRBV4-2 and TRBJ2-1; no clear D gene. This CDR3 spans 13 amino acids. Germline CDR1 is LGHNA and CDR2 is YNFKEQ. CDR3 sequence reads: CAGSQDKVGEQFF. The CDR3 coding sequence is TGTGCCGGCAGCCAAGACAAGGTGGGGGAGCAGTTCTTC.

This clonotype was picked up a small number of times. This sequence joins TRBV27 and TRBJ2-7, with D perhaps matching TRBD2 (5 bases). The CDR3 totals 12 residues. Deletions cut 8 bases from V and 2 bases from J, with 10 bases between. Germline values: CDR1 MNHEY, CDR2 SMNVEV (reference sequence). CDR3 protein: CASGRTAYEQYF. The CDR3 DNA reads TGTGCCAGCGGAAGGACTGCCTACGAGCAGTACTTC.

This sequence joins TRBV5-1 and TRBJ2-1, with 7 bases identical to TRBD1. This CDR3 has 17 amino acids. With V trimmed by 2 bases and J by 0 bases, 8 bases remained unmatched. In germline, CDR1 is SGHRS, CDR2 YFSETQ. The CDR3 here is CASSFTGASSSYNEQFF. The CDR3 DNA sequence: TGCGCCAGCAGCTTCACAGGGGCTTCAAGCTCCTACAATGAGCAGTTCTTC.

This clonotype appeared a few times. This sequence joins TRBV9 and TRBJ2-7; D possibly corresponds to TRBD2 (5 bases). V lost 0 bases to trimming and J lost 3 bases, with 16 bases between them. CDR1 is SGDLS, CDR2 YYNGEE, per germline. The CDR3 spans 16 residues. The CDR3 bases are TGTGCCAGCAGCGTAGGTTCGGTGGGAGTGGGCTACGAGCAGTACTTC. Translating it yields CASSVGSVGVGYEQYF.

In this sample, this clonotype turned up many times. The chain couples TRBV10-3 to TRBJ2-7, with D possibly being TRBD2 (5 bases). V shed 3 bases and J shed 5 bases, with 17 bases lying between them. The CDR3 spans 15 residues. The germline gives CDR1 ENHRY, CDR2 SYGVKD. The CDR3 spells CAISDKRAVNNEQYF. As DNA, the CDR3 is TGTGCCATCAGTGATAAACGAGCGGTTAACAACGAGCAGTACTTC.

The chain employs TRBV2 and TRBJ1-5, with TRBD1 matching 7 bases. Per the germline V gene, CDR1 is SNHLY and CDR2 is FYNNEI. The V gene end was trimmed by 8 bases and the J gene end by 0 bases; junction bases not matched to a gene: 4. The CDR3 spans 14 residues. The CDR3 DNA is TGTGCCAGCGGGACAGCGTATAGCAATCAGCCCCAGCATTTT. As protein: CASGTAYSNQPQHF.